The source of this T cell receptor beta chain is a study of cytomegalovirus exposure and HLA in healthy donors. Looking at the study overall: A previous analysis identified approximately 110 million unique TCR beta sequences derived from 180 million or so T cells. General study results and limits: Later findings reportedly placed an Asian-associated ancestry cluster below the roughly 730-donor mean for N-insertions.

V dropped 2 bases and J dropped 5; count of bases not matched to a gene: 11. The germline V gene has CDR1 WSHSY and CDR2 SAAADI. The CDR3 is made up of 17 amino acids. With 60 Vbeta and 13 Jbeta primers, the PCR was carried out. The protocol was immunoSEQ multiplex PCR, while the TCRdb copy is restricted to in-frame clones and leaves out a portion. In the table there are 90,000 to 100,000 clones, roughly 75% of which are singletons. As for this clone: The antigen is unknown.

The sample consisted of PBMCs. This TCR derives from a woman aged 55 to 70 in good health and CMV-seronegative. The chain is built from TRBV10-2 and TRBJ2-1; 8 bases fit TRBD2. The chain's CDR3 is CASSEPGAGAGNNEQFF. CDR3 coding DNA: TGCGCCAGCAGTGAGCCGGGAGCGGGAGCTGGCAACAATGAGCAGTTCTTC.